A single sample gave rise to the 23 T cell receptor beta chains below, sequenced in a study of blood T cell repertoires in COVID-19. Using immunoSEQ multiplex PCR, the repertoire was profiled, and TCRdb retains in-frame clones only, with some absent. The sample records 97,000 or so clones, roughly 78% being singletons. The sample was peripheral blood. All receptors come from an elderly woman with active or convalescent COVID-19.

This clone turned up a few times. V is TRBV5-6 and J is TRBJ1-2, with unresolved D. The CDR3 has 13 amino acids. The ends were cut back, 0 bases at V and 5 bases at J, with 8 bases in the middle. Germline CDR1 is SGHDT and CDR2 is YYEEEE. CDR3 nucleotide sequence: TGTGCCAGCAGCTTGGACGGCAGGTATGGCTACACCTTC. Its translation is CASSLDGRYGYTF.

This clone was counted between two and nine times. J is TRBJ1-1 and V is TRBV6-5; D might be TRBD1 (6 bases). This CDR3 spans 14 amino acids. V was cut by 8 bases and J by 0 bases, with 13 bases left in between. Germline CDR1 reads MNHEY; CDR2 reads SVGAGI. CDR3 residues: CASEGGGVNTEAFF. The CDR3 DNA is TGTGCCAGCGAGGGAGGGGGAGTGAACACTGAAGCTTTCTTT.

V and J are TRBV20-1 and TRBJ2-1; D not certain. The germline gives CDR1 DFQATT, CDR2 SNEGSKA (reference sequence). Deletions cut 5 bases from V and 8 bases from J, with 10 bases between. This CDR3 spans 11 amino acids. Here the CDR3 DNA reads TGCAGTGCTCCCTATACCTATGAGCAGTTCTTC. Protein product: CSAPYTYEQFF.

The chain is built from TRBV27 and TRBJ1-5, with 7 positions matching TRBD1. V lost 5 bases and J lost 2; bases outside the gene matches: 6. Germline CDR1 and CDR2: MNHEY and SMNVEV (reference sequence). This CDR3 has 15 amino acids. In DNA, the CDR3 is TGTGCCAGCAGTATTGACAGGGCCGGCAATCAGCCCCAGCATTTT. This codes for CASSIDRAGNQPQHF.

The chain recombines TRBV6-1 with TRBJ1-5, with D perhaps TRBD1 (6 bases). This CDR3 spans 14 amino acids. Germline V CDR1 and CDR2: MNHNS, SASEGT. V was clipped by 6 bases and J by 7 bases, with 16 bases between them. CDR3 protein: CASSSTGIQQPQHF. As DNA, the CDR3 is TGTGCCAGCAGCTCGACAGGAATCCAGCAGCCCCAGCATTTT.

V is TRBV5-4 and J is TRBJ1-1; 7 nucleotides agree with TRBD1. There are 14 residues in the CDR3. The V gene end was trimmed by 4 bases and the J gene end by 4 bases; junction bases not matched to a gene: 7. Looked up from germline, CDR1 is SGHNT and CDR2 is YYREEE (reference sequence). CDR3 sequence (DNA): TGTGCCAGCAGCCAACCCAGGGGGGCCACTGAAGCTTTCTTT. The encoded protein is CASSQPRGATEAFF.

The chain couples TRBV5-4 to TRBJ1-1; 9 bases agree with TRBD1. V was pared by 4 bases and J by 4 bases, with 5 bases of the junction left unmatched. CDR1 is SGHNT and CDR2 is YYREEE in the germline V gene (reference sequence). This CDR3 is built from 14 residues. CDR3 residues: CASSRTGDGTEAFF. The DNA of the CDR3 is TGTGCCAGCAGCCGGACAGGGGATGGCACTGAAGCTTTCTTT. Full variable domain (rest looked up from reference TRBV5-4 and TRBJ1-1): ETGVTQSPTHLIKTRGQQVTLRCSSQSGHNTVSWYQQALGQGPQFIFQYYREEENGRGNFPPRFSGLQFPNYSSELNVNALELDDSALYLCASSRTGDGTEAFFGQGTRLTVV.

The CDR3 DNA follows: TGTGCCAGCGGGAGGGGAACAGATACGCAGTATTTT. It is translated as CASGRGTDTQYF. This chain uses TRBV9 with TRBJ2-3; 7 bases are a match to TRBD2. Unmatched junction bases numbered 2, after V lost 7 bases and J lost 3 bases. The V gene's germline CDR1 is SGDLS and CDR2 YYNGEE. This CDR3 region has 12 residues.

V usage is TRBV6-5 and J usage is TRBJ1-6; tentative D call: TRBD1 (5 bases). Trimming stripped 6 bases from V and 13 bases from J, with 19 bases between. The V gene's germline CDR1 is MNHEY and CDR2 SVGAGI. This CDR3 spans 14 amino acids. The CDR3 loop reads CASSPGQNKSPLHF. The CDR3 DNA reads TGTGCCAGCAGCCCCGGACAAAATAAGAGTCCCCTCCACTTT.

This chain links TRBV5-5 with TRBJ2-2; D is possibly TRBD1 (6 bases). The CDR3 loop spans 15 amino acids. Per the germline V gene, CDR1 is SGHKS and CDR2 is YYEKEE (reference sequence). The ends were cut back, 6 bases at V and 4 bases at J, with 16 bases in the middle. The CDR3 region is CASTPGDRITGELFF. The CDR3 nucleotides are TGTGCCAGCACCCCAGGGGATCGGATCACCGGGGAGCTGTTTTTT.

This chain links TRBV2 with TRBJ2-1; 8 nucleotides match TRBD2. The CDR3 spans 16 residues. The germline V gene has CDR1 SNHLY and CDR2 FYNNEI. Unmatched junction bases numbered 12, after V lost 2 bases and J lost 9 bases. Here the CDR3 reads CASSEYFGRAGGEQFF. CDR3 coding DNA: TGTGCCAGCAGTGAATACTTCGGGAGGGCGGGAGGTGAGCAGTTCTTC.

This clone was found a few times. V is TRBV27 and J is TRBJ2-3; a possible D gene is TRBD1 (6 bases). The germline gives CDR1 MNHEY, CDR2 SMNVEV (reference sequence). Trimming shortened V by 2 bases and J by 6 bases, and 18 bases separated the two germline ends. The CDR3 is 16 amino acids. The CDR3 sequence is CASSLGSYRAIDTQYF. The CDR3 DNA follows: TGTGCCAGCAGTTTAGGATCATACAGGGCGATCGATACGCAGTATTTT.

Only one count was recorded for this clone. Mismatch with germline at one junction end may stem from a read error. The chain carries TRBV5-1 and TRBJ1-4; 7 positions agree with TRBD1. The germline CDR1 and CDR2 sequences are SGHRS and YFSETQ. The CDR3 consists of 14 residues. The DNA for the CDR3 is TGTGCCAGCATGGTGGACCCAGGGGGTGAAAAACTGTTTTTT. It specifies CASMVDPGGEKLFF.

V gene TRBV29-1 combines with J gene TRBJ2-2; D uncertain. This CDR3 spans 13 amino acids. V gave up 5 bases and J gave up 1 base, with 8 bases separating them. Looked up from germline, CDR1 is SQVTM and CDR2 is ANQGSEA. The CDR3 protein is CSVPERNTGELFF. For the CDR3, the DNA is TGCAGCGTTCCGGAGAGGAACACCGGGGAGCTGTTTTTT.

J is TRBJ1-1 and V is TRBV7-8, with TRBD1 as a possible D gene (5 bases). Per the germline V gene, CDR1 is SGHVS and CDR2 is FQNEAQ. This CDR3 spans 15 amino acids. The V gene lost 4 bases and the J gene lost 0 bases, with 12 bases spanning the gap. The CDR3, as DNA: TGTGCCAGCAGCTCAGTGACAGTCATGAACACTGAAGCTTTCTTT. Translation gives CASSSVTVMNTEAFF. The full variable domain, rest sourced from reference TRBV7-8 and TRBJ1-1, is GAGVSQSPRYKVAKRGQDVALRCDPISGHVSLFWYQQALGQGPEFLTYFQNEAQLDKSGLPSDRFFAERPEGSVSTLKIQRTQQEDSAVYLCASSSVTVMNTEAFFGQGTRLTVV.

This rearrangement joins TRBV2 to TRBJ1-6; 8 positions agree with TRBD1. With V trimmed by 4 bases and J by 14 bases, 7 bases remained unmatched. The CDR3 has 13 amino acids. From germline, CDR1 is SNHLY and CDR2 FYNNEI. The CDR3 DNA follows: TGTGCCAGCAGTGCTCAGGACAGGGTAACCCTCCACTTT. The encoded protein is CASSAQDRVTLHF.

The chain uses TRBV18 and TRBJ1-4, with 7 bases fitting TRBD1. There are 15 residues in the CDR3. The germline V gene encodes CDR1 KGHSH and CDR2 LQKENI. The trim removed 4 bases at V and 5 bases at J, leaving 7 bases unmatched. The CDR3 loop reads CASSLTGTVNEKLFF. In DNA form, the CDR3 reads TGTGCCAGCTCACTCACCGGGACAGTGAATGAAAAACTGTTTTTT.

The chain links TRBV5-1 to TRBJ2-7; 10 nucleotides align to TRBD2. Germline values: CDR1 SGHRS, CDR2 YFSETQ. Losses at the gene ends were 2 bases for V and 5 bases for J; bases not matched to a gene: 4. The CDR3 is made up of 14 amino acids. The CDR3 region is CASSLNLAGDEQYF. For the CDR3, the DNA is TGCGCCAGCAGCTTAAACCTAGCGGGAGACGAGCAGTACTTC.

The rearrangement links TRBV28 to TRBJ1-5, with TRBD1 identical over 7 bases. Germline V gene sequence: CDR1 MDHEN, CDR2 SYDVKM. Trimming removed 5 bases from V and 2 bases from J; junction bases left unmatched: 3. This CDR3 is 14 amino acids long. CDR3 region: CASSTGAGNQPQHF. The DNA for the CDR3 is TGTGCCAGCAGTACAGGGGCGGGCAATCAGCCCCAGCATTTT.

The chain has TRBV5-1 and TRBJ2-5; D remains ambiguous. The CDR3 is 12 amino acids. The V gene lost 6 bases and the J gene lost 0 bases, with 6 bases spanning the gap. Germline V gives CDR1 SGHRS, CDR2 YFSETQ. The CDR3, as DNA: TGCGCCAGCACCCTAAACCAAGAGACCCAGTACTTC. Translation: CASTLNQETQYF.

Only a few counts were recorded for this clone. The rearrangement uses TRBV5-4 and TRBJ1-2; 7 bases line up with TRBD1. The J segment lost 4 bases and the V segment lost 2 bases, leaving 2 bases of the junction unmatched. In germline, CDR1 is SGHNT, CDR2 YYREEE (reference sequence). This CDR3 spans 13 amino acids. The DNA for the CDR3 is TGTGCCAGCAGCTTAGGGGGCCCCTATGGCTACACCTTC. Its protein product is CASSLGGPYGYTF. Full variable domain (remainder filled in from reference TRBV5-4 and TRBJ1-2): ETGVTQSPTHLIKTRGQQVTLRCSSQSGHNTVSWYQQALGQGPQFIFQYYREEENGRGNFPPRFSGLQFPNYSSELNVNALELDDSALYLCASSLGGPYGYTFGSGTRLTVV.

The chain uses TRBV7-6 and TRBJ1-6; 8 nucleotides agree with TRBD1. CDR3 length: 17 residues. Germline CDR1 and CDR2: SGHVS and FNYEAQ. V gave up 5 bases and J gave up 9 bases; unmatched junction bases: 15. This CDR3 is CASSQAGTGKKSSPLHF. The DNA of the CDR3 is TGTGCCAGCAGCCAAGCCGGGACAGGCAAGAAGAGTTCACCCCTCCACTTT. Full variable domain (remainder filled in from reference TRBV7-6 and TRBJ1-6): GAGVSQSPRYKVTKRGQDVALRCDPISGHVSLYWYRQALGQGPEFLTYFNYEAQQDKSGLPNDRFSAERPEGSISTLTIQRTEQRDSAMYRCASSQAGTGKKSSPLHFGNGTRLTVT.

This sequence joins TRBV4-1 and TRBJ1-4; TRBD1 agrees at 8 bases. Per germline, CDR1 MGHRA and CDR2 YSYEKL. V lost 2 bases and J lost 6; bases outside the gene matches: 5. The CDR3 spans 15 residues. CDR3 sequence reads: CASSQLGQGYEKLFF. DNA for the CDR3: TGCGCCAGCAGCCAACTAGGACAGGGTTATGAAAAACTGTTTTTT.